Listed here is a single T cell receptor (beta chain). Its target antigen remains unknown. The input lacks base qualities; no much larger clone sits a single base away. This sample is drawn from a study of T cell changes during pregnancy in multiple sclerosis (dated by TCRdb to between 2018 and 2020). Background on the whole study: The study examined how the T cell repertoire changed over the course of pregnancy in women with multiple sclerosis.

Germline trimming: 6 bases from V, 5 bases from J; junction bases outside gene matches: 2. Sequences MNHNY (CDR1) and SVGAGI (CDR2) are obtained from the germline V gene (reference sequence). The CDR3 covers 12 residues, taking in both the cysteine and the phenylalanine. Only the CDR3 portion is preserved as DNA: 36 bases, with reading frame beginning at the first base. Receptor amplification or capture employed the immunoSEQ multiplex PCR assay. TCRdb re-hosts the immuneACCESS table, in-frame sequences only. Its copies lack some clones; in the studies checked, an unresolved V gene accounts for under half of them, and the cause for the rest is not known. Here the sample has tens of thousands of clones; roughly 90% occur a single time. 3.3% of the sample is held by the ten biggest clonotypes.

The chain joins TRBV6-6 to TRBJ1-2, and 8 junction bases match TRBD1. The sequences come from peripheral blood, collected in the first trimester of pregnancy. The receptor was isolated from a female donor in good health, enrolled as a control in a pregnancy study. For the CDR3, the sequence is CASRDREYGYTF. At the DNA level, the sequence is TGTGCCAGCAGGGACAGGGAGTATGGCTACACCTTC.